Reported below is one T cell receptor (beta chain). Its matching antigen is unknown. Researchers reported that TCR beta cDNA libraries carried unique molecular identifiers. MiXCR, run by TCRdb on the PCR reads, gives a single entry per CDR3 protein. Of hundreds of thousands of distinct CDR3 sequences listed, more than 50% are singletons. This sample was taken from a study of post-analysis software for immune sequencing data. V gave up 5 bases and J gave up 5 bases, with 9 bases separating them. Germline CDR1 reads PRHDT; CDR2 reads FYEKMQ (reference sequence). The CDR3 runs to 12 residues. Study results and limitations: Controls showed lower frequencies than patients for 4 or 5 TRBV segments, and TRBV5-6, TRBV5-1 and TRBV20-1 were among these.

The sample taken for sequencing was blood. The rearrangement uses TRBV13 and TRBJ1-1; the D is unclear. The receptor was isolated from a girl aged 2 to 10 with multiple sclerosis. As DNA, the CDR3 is TGTGCCAGCAGCCAAGCTGGGACTGAAGCTTTCTTT. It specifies CASSQAGTEAFF.